The clone carrying this TCR beta chain was detected a few times. This specimen belongs to a study of blood T cell repertoires in COVID-19. Study summary: Samples came from the United States, Italy and Spain, spanning acute and convalescent COVID-19. PBMCs, B-cell-depleted T cells, or T cells provided the cDNA or gDNA that made up the material.

Authors' methods: Cell counts per sample came from amplifying reference gene primers. Using immunoSEQ multiplex PCR, the repertoire was profiled, and TCRdb retains in-frame clones only, with some absent. V, J and clone size are taken as reported in that table, and D and trimming were inferred from the DNA itself. The data contain 100,000 to 150,000 clones, 90% of them singletons. Recruited during active infection, patients (from Seattle) were subsequently followed longitudinally. J lost 1 base, V lost 4 bases, and 2 bases had no gene match. Germline V gene lookup returns CDR1 MNHEY and CDR2 SVGEGT. The CDR3 runs to 15 residues.

Sequenced sample: peripheral blood. The chain recombines TRBV6-2 or TRBV6-3 with TRBJ2-5, with TRBD2 matching over 11 bases. This receptor was taken from a woman in her sixties or seventies with COVID-19, enrolled during active disease. The CDR3, as DNA: TGTGCCAGCAGTTTCCTAGCGGGGGGCCAAGAGACCCAGTACTTC. Amino acids: CASSFLAGGQETQYF.